These 3 T cell receptor beta chains were all obtained from the same sample, sequenced in a study of regulatory T cells in long-lasting Graves disease. Time point in this sample: newly diagnosed GD, antithyroid drugs for less than 3 months. From RNA extracted from PBMCs, the TCR library was made. Arm-PCR with iRepertoire HTBI primers amplified the CDR3 regions for these TCR beta libraries. A single record per CDR3 protein comes from TCRdb applying MiXCR to the multiplex PCR reads. Counted here are about 350,000 distinct CDR3 sequences, 16% occurring once; the ten biggest clones make up 20% to 25%. These sequences were also reported in another study, on T cells in Graves' hyperthyroidism and ophthalmopathy.

The material sequenced was peripheral blood mononuclear cells (PBMCs), taken at new diagnosis, from a patient treated with antithyroid drugs. The receptor source for this set is a young woman with Graves disease.

This clonotype was recorded at least ten times. V gene TRBV28 combines with J gene TRBJ1-6; 9 nucleotides agree with TRBD1. Germline CDR1 reads MDHEN; CDR2 reads SYDVKM. Losses at the gene ends were 7 bases for V and 12 bases for J; bases not matched to a gene: 10. The CDR3 extends over 14 amino acids. The chain's CDR3 is CASTWGTGSLPLHF. In DNA, the CDR3 is TGTGCCAGCACGTGGGGGACAGGGTCATTACCCCTCCACTTT.

The chain recombines TRBV7-2 with TRBJ2-7; D may be TRBD2 (6 bases). Germline CDR1 reads SGHTA; CDR2 reads FQGNSA. V was clipped by 1 base and J by 6 bases, with 16 bases between them. This CDR3 spans 15 amino acids. CDR3: CASSLDGTEVSEQYF. CDR3 nucleotide sequence: TGTGCCAGCAGCTTAGATGGGACTGAGGTTAGCGAGCAGTACTTC.

The sample holds many counts of this clonotype. The V gene is TRBV5-5, the J gene TRBJ2-5; D call uncertain. This CDR3 is 15 amino acids long. Germline V gene lookup returns CDR1 SGHKS and CDR2 YYEKEE (reference sequence). Trimming took off 4 bases at V and 2 bases at J, with 15 bases between the two ends. CDR3 sequence reads: CASSPDGVGQETQYF. In nucleotides, the CDR3 is TGTGCCAGCAGCCCCGATGGGGTAGGACAAGAGACCCAGTACTTC.